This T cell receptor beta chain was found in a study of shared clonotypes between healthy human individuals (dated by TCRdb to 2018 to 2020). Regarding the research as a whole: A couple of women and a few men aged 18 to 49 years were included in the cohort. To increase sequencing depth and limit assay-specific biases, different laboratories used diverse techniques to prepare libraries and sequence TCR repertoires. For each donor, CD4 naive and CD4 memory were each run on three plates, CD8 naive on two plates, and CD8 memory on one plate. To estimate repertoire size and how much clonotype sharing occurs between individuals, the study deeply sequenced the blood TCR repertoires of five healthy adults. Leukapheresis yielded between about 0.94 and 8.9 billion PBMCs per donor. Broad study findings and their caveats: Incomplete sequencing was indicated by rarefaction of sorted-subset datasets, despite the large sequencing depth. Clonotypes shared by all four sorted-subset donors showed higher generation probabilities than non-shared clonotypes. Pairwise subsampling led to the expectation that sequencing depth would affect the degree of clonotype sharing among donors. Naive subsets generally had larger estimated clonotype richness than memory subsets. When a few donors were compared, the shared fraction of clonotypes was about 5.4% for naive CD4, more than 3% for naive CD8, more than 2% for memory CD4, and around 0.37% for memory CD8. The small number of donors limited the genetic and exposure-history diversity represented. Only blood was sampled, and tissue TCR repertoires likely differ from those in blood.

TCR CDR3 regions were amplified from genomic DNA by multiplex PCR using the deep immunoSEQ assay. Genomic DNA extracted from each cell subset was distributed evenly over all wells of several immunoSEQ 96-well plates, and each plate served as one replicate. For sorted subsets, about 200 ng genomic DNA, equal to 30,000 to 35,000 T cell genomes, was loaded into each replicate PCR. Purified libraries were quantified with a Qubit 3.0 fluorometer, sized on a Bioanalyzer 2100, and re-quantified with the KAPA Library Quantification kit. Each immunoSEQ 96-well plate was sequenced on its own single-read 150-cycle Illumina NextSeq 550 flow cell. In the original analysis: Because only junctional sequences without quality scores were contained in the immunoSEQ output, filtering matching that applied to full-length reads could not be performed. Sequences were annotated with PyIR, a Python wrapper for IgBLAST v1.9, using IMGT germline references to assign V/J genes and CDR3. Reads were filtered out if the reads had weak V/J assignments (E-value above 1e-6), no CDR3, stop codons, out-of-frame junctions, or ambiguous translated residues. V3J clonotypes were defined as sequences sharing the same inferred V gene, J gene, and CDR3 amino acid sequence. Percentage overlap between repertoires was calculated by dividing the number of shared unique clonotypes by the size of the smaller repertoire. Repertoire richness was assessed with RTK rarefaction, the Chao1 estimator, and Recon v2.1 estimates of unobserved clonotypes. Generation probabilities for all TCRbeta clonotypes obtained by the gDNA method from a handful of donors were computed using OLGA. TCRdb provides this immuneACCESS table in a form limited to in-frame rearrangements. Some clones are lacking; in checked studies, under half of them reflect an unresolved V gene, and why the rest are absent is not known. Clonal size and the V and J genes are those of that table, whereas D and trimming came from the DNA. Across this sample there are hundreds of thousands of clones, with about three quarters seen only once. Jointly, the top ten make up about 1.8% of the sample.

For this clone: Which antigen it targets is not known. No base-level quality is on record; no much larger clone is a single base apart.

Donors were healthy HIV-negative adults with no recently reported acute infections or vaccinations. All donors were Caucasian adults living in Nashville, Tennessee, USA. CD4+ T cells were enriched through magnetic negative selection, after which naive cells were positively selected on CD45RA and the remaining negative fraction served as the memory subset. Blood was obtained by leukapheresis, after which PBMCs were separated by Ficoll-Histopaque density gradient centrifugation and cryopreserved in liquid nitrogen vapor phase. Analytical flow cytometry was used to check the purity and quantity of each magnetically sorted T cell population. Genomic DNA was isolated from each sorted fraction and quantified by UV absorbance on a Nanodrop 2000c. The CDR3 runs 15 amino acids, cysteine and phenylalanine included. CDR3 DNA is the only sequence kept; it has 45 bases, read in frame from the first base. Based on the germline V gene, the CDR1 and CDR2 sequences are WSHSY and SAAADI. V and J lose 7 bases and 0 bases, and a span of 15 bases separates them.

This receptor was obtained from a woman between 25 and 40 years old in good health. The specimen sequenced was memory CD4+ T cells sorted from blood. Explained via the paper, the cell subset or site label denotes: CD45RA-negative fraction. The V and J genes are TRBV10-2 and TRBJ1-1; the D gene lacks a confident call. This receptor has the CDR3 CASKPAGGMNTEAFF. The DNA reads TGCGCCAGCAAGCCCGCAGGCGGCATGAACACTGAAGCTTTCTTT.